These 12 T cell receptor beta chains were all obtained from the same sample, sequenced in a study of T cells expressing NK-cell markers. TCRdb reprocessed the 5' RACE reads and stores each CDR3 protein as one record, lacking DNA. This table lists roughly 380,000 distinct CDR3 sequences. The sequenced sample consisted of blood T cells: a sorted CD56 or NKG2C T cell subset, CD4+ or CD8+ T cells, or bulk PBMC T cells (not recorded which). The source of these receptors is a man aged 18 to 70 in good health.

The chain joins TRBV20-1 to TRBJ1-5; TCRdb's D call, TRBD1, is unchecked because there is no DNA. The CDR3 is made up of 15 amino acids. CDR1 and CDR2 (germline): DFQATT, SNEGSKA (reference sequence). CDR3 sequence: CSAADRPGGNQPQHF.

The CDR3 protein is CASSYSWQGATNEKLFF. This chain links TRBV7-2 with TRBJ1-4; as DNA is missing, the TRBD1 call by TCRdb cannot be tested. Germline V gene data show CDR1 as SGHTA and CDR2 as FQGNSA. The CDR3 is made up of 17 amino acids.

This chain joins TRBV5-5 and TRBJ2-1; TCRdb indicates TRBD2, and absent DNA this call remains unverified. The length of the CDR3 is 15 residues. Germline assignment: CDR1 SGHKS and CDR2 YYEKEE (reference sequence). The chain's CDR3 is CASTLLAGGPGEQFF.

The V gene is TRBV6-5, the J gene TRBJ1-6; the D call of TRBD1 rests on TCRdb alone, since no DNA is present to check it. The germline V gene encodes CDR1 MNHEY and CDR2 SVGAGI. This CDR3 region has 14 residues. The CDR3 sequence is CASRGGFGGSPLHF.

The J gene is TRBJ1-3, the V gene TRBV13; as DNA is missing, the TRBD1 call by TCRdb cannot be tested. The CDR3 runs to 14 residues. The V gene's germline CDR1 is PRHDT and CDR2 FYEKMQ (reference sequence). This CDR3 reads CASSLNRAGNTIYF.

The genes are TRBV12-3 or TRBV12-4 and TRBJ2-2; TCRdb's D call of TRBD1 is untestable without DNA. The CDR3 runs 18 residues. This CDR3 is CASSHRRGGGTNTGELFF.

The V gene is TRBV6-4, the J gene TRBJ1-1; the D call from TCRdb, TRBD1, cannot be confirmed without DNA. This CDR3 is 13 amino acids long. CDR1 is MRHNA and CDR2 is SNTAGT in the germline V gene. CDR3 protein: CASSVQGGTEAFF.

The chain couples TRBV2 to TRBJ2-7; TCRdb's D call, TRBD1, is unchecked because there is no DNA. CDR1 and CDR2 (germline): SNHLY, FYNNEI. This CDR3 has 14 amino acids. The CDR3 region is CASRTGTGAYEQYF.

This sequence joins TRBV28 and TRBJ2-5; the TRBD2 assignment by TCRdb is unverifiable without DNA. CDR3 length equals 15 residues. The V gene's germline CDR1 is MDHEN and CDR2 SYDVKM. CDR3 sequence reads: CASSPRLGLQETQYF.

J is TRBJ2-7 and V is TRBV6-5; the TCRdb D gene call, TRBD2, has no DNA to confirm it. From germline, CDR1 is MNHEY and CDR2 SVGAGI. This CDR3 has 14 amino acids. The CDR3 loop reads CASKIAGGPLEQYF.

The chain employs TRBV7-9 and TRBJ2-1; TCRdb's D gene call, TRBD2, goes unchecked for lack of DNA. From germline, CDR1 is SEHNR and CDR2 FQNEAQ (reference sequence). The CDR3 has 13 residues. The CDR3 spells CASSQGLPDEQFF.

The CDR3 protein is CASRPGLNYGYTF. The rearrangement joins TRBV7-9 to TRBJ1-2. This CDR3 spans 13 amino acids. CDR1 is SEHNR, CDR2 FQNEAQ, per germline (reference sequence).